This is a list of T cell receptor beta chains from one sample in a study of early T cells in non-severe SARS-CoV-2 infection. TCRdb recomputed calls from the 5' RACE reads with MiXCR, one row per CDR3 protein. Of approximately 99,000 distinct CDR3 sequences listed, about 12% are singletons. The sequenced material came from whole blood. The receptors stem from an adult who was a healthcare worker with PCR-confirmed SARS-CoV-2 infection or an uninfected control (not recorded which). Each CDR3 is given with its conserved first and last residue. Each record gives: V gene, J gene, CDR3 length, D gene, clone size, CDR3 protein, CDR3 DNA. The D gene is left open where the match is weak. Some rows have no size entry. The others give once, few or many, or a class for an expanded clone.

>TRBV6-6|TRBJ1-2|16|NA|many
CASRPGVLGANYGYTF
TGTGCCAGCAGACCCGGGGTGTTAGGAGCTAACTATGGCTACACCTTC
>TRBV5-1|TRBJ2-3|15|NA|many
CASSLEGGPVDTQYF
TGCGCCAGCAGCTTGGAGGGGGGGCCCGTAGATACGCAGTATTTT
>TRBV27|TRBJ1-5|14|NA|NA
CASSFLGLNQPQHF
TGTGCCAGCAGTTTCCTAGGCCTCAATCAGCCCCAGCATTTT
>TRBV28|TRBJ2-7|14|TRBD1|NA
CASSSGQGAREQYF
TGTGCCAGCAGTTCCGGACAGGGGGCGCGCGAGCAGTACTTC
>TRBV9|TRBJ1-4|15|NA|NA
CASSAGGATNEKLFF
TGTGCCAGCTCGGCCGGCGGTGCAACTAATGAAAAACTGTTTTTT
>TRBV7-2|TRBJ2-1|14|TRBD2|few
CASGLAGGYNEQFF
TGTGCCAGCGGACTAGCGGGAGGCTACAATGAGCAGTTCTTC
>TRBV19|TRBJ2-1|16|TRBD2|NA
CASSSLTSGAGDEQFF
TGTGCCAGTAGTTCGTTAACTAGCGGGGCTGGGGATGAGCAGTTCTTC
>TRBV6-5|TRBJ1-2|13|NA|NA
CASSYTGNYGYTF
TGTGCCAGCAGTTATACCGGGAACTATGGCTACACCTTC
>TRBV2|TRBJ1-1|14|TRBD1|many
CASRIQGAATEAFF
TGTGCCAGCAGAATTCAGGGGGCCGCTACTGAAGCTTTCTTT
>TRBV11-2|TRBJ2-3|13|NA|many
CASSLDRADTQYF
TGTGCCAGCAGCTTAGATCGAGCAGATACGCAGTATTTT
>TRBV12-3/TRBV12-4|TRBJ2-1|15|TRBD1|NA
CASSLVQGAYNEQFF
TGTGCCAGCAGTTTGGTACAGGGGGCTTACAATGAGCAGTTCTTC
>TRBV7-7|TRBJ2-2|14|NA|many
CASSVTGTTGELFF
TGTGCTAGCAGCGTCACAGGGACCACCGGGGAGCTGTTTTTT
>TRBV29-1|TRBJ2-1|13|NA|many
CSVRDSTYNEQFF
TGCAGCGTGCGGGACAGTACTTACAATGAGCAGTTCTTC